This TCR beta chain was found in a study of control samples from healthy donors and cancer patients. Here immunoSEQ multiplex PCR was the method, and the copy in TCRdb shows in-frame clones only, minus some. The sample includes 60,000 to 75,000 clones, more than 70% of them seen just once. The sequence derives from a man aged 55-75 years with colorectal cancer. The sample comprised PBMCs.

The CDR3 sequence is CAWGSGPANEKLFF. DNA for the CDR3: TGTGCCTGGGGATCAGGTCCGGCTAATGAAAAACTGTTTTTT. The J gene is TRBJ1-4, the V gene TRBV30; D gene uncertain. V dropped 5 bases and J dropped 3 bases, with 13 bases sitting between them. The CDR3 runs to 14 residues. Germline CDR1 and CDR2: GTSNPN and SVGIG (reference sequence).